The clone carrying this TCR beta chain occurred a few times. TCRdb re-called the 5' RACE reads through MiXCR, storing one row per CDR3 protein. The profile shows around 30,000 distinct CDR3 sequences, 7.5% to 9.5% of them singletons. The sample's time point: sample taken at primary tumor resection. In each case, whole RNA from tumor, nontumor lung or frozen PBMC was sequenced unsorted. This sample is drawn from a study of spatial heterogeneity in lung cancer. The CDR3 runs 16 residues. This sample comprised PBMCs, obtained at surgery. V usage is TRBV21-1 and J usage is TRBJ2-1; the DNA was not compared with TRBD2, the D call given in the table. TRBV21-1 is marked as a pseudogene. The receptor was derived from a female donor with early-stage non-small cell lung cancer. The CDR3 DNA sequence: TGTGCCAGCAGCAAAGCGTGTCATACGGGACTCAATGAGCAGTTCTTC. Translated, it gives CASSKACHTGLNEQFF.